Sequencing of this T cell receptor (beta chain) was carried out in a study of identical twins. Overall study results and limits: Zero-insertion analyses could be partly confounded by invariant MAIT and iNKT cells.

Template switching (which added a universal primer site) was used, and cDNA carried unique molecular identifiers. TCRdb processed the 5' RACE reads anew with MiXCR; each CDR3 protein has one entry. Of 520,000 or so distinct CDR3 sequences listed, less than 25% are singletons. This clonotype was found many times. The antigen is undetermined. The CDR3 has 14 amino acids. V was shortened by 3 bases and J by 2 bases, with 13 bases between the two germline ends. Germline assignment: CDR1 DFQATT and CDR2 SNEGSKA (reference sequence). The same specimen was also included in a second study, on T cells expressing NK-cell markers. That paper adds: The share of CD8+ T cells held by dominant NKG2C+ clonotypes was 1.0-7.0% in roughly 6 donors.

The gene calls are TRBV20-1 and TRBJ1-2, with a possible D match to TRBD1 (6 bases). The TCR was taken from a woman between 18 and 29 years old in good health. Sequencing input: CD4+ T cells sorted from blood. The CDR3 reads CSARGDQGNYGYTF. The CDR3 bases are TGCAGTGCTAGGGGGGACCAGGGGAACTATGGCTACACCTTC.